This TCR beta chain stems from a study of blood T cell repertoires in COVID-19. The CDR3 runs 15 residues. V lost 9 bases to trimming and J lost 4 bases; unmatched junction nucleotides: 6. Germline V gives CDR1 KGHDR, CDR2 SFDVKD. Method: immunoSEQ multiplex PCR; TCRdb's copy keeps in-frame clones and lacks some. This sample has 400,000 to 450,000 clones, with 85% to 90% found just once. This clonotype was obtained from a man younger than 35 with COVID-19, enrolled during active disease. The chain combines TRBV24-1 with TRBJ2-3; TRBD2 matches at 13 bases. The sample consisted of peripheral blood. CDR3 amino acids: CATATGLAGADTQYF. DNA for the CDR3: TGTGCCACCGCTACAGGACTAGCGGGAGCAGATACGCAGTATTTT.